These 8 T cell receptor beta chains were sequenced from one sample in a study of T cells in Graves' hyperthyroidism and ophthalmopathy. Template material for amplifying TCR beta CDR3 regions consisted of RNA transcripts. HTBI primers were the set used in a first-round RT-PCR of the TCR CDR3. Using its own MiXCR run on the multiplex PCR reads, TCRdb lists one record per CDR3 protein. The table lists around 350,000 distinct CDR3 sequences, about 15% of them singletons, with more than 30% in the top ten. Input material: blood. Receptors originate from a woman aged 25-40 years with Graves' hyperthyroidism that later progressed to Graves' ophthalmopathy.

In its sample, this clonotype was seen many times. This chain joins TRBV10-3 and TRBJ1-2; TRBD1 might be the D (6 bases). The germline V gene has CDR1 ENHRY and CDR2 SYGVKD. Deletions cut 0 bases from V and 6 bases from J, with 8 bases between. The CDR3 has 13 amino acids. DNA of the CDR3: TGTGCCATCAGTGAGTCGGGGACACATGGCTACACCTTC. As protein: CAISESGTHGYTF.

This clonotype appeared a few times. The chain employs TRBV27 and TRBJ2-7; D tentatively reads TRBD1 or TRBD2 (5 bases each). Germline lookup yields CDR1 MNHEY and CDR2 SMNVEV (reference sequence). CDR3 length equals 13 residues. The V and J ends lost 2 bases and 2 bases respectively, with 7 bases between them. The CDR3 DNA follows: TGTGCCAGCAGTTTAAGGGACGCCTACGAGCAGTACTTC. Its translation: CASSLRDAYEQYF.

This clonotype showed up many times. The chain recombines TRBV5-6 with TRBJ1-1; tentatively, D is TRBD1 (5 bases). The CDR3 is made up of 14 amino acids. Between the trimmed V and J ends, which lost 4 bases and 5 bases, there was a span of 15 bases. Germline V gives CDR1 SGHDT, CDR2 YYEEEE. The CDR3 protein is CASSQQRGGTEAFF. The CDR3 DNA follows: TGTGCCAGCAGCCAACAGAGGGGTGGAACTGAAGCTTTCTTT.

The chain joins TRBV3-1 to TRBJ2-5; D remains ambiguous. V lost 2 bases, J lost 5 bases, and 9 bases lay in between. The V gene's germline CDR1 is LGHDT and CDR2 YNNKEL (reference sequence). CDR3 size: 13 residues. CDR3 region: CASSQNLGETQYF. The CDR3 DNA reads TGTGCCAGCAGCCAAAATCTTGGTGAGACCCAGTACTTC.

This clonotype has a count of ten or more. The gene calls are TRBV12-3 or TRBV12-4 and TRBJ2-7; 11 nucleotides match TRBD2. The CDR3 length is 13 residues. The ends lost 7 bases at V and 7 bases at J; junction bases unmatched: 6. The CDR3: CASTRLAGREQYF. The CDR3, as DNA: TGTGCCAGCACCAGACTAGCGGGAAGAGAGCAGTACTTC.

This clonotype was detected ten times or more. The V call is TRBV19, the J call TRBJ1-5, with a weak D call TRBD1 (6 bases). Per the germline V gene, CDR1 is LNHDA and CDR2 is SQIVND (reference sequence). CDR3 length equals 15 residues. V lost 7 bases and J 7 bases, leaving 20 bases between the germline ends. The CDR3 sequence: CASTPGAGVQQPQHF. The DNA for the CDR3 is TGTGCCAGTACCCCCGGGGCAGGGGTCCAACAGCCCCAGCATTTT.

This clonotype has at least ten counts. This chain connects TRBV6-5 to TRBJ1-1, with D unclear. CDR3 length: 13 residues. V lost 4 bases, J lost 2 bases, and 8 bases lay in between. The germline CDR1 and CDR2 sequences are MNHEY and SVGAGI. CDR3 DNA: TGTGCCAGCAGTTTCGACGTAAACACTGAAGCTTTCTTT. Its protein product is CASSFDVNTEAFF.

This chain links TRBV5-1 with TRBJ2-7; D possibly corresponds to TRBD1 (5 bases). V was trimmed by 0 bases and J by 7 bases, leaving 17 bases between them. The CDR3 extends over 15 amino acids. Looked up from germline, CDR1 is SGHRS and CDR2 is YFSETQ. The CDR3 DNA sequence: TGCGCCAGCAGCTTGGAGGGCGTAAGGGGTCGAGAGCAGTACTTC. Translation: CASSLEGVRGREQYF. Looking up the rest from reference TRBV5-1 and TRBJ2-7 gives the full variable domain: KAGVTQTPRYLIKTRGQQVTLSCSPISGHRSVSWYQQTPGQGLQFLFEYFSETQRNKGNFPGRFSGRQFSNSRSEMNVSTLELGDSALYLCASSLEGVRGREQYFGPGTRLTVT.